The 27 T cell receptor beta chains given below trace back to one sample, sequenced in a study of human T cells and chemical hapten exposure. The time point denotes: patch test 2, 6 weeks after DPC sensitization. Treatment meaning: therapeutic diphenylcyclopropenone sensitization with weekly scalp DPC. TCRdb processed the RACE reads anew with MiXCR; each CDR3 protein has one entry. The sample yields some 80,000 distinct CDR3 sequences, around 10% seen once. This specimen was whole blood, taken in connection with sensitization to the hapten diphenylcyclopropenone (DPC). The receptors stem from a man aged 18-30 years with alopecia areata. Some clones in this sample may be carry-over from other donors' samples.

This clonotype was observed at least ten times. The chain joins TRBV12-3 or TRBV12-4 to TRBJ1-1; 11 positions agree with TRBD1. The CDR3 has 16 residues. Germline trimming cut 1 base from V and 1 base from J; bases unmatched to any gene: 2. CDR3 DNA sequence: TGTGCCAGCAGTTTAGGGACAGGGGGCGCGAACACTGAAGCTTTCTTT. Translation: CASSLGTGGANTEAFF.

The sample holds a few counts of this clonotype. The chain links TRBV29-1 to TRBJ2-7; tentatively, D is TRBD1 (6 bases). The CDR3 loop spans 15 amino acids. Trimming pared 0 bases from V and 2 bases from J, leaving 14 bases between. Germline V gives CDR1 SQVTM, CDR2 ANQGSEA. The CDR3 DNA reads as TGCAGCGTTGAAGACCCCGGGACACGACCCTACGAGCAGTACTTC. It is translated as CSVEDPGTRPYEQYF.

In this sample, this clonotype turned up many times. The chain recombines TRBV6-2 or TRBV6-3 with TRBJ2-2, with 7 bases aligning to TRBD1. Unmatched junction bases numbered 4, after V lost 5 bases and J lost 4 bases. The germline V gene has CDR1 MNHEY and CDR2 SVGEGT. The CDR3 runs to 14 residues. The CDR3 loop is CASSENRGTGELFF. The CDR3 bases are TGTGCCAGCAGTGAAAACAGGGGCACCGGGGAGCTGTTTTTT.

The chain combines TRBV3-1 with TRBJ2-2, with D maybe TRBD1 (5 bases). V was cut by 1 base and J by 9 bases, with 12 bases left in between. Germline CDR1 reads LGHDT; CDR2 reads YNNKEL (reference sequence). The CDR3 contains 14 residues. CDR3 in DNA: TGTGCCAGCAGCCAAGTCGCAGGGATGAGGGAGCTGTTTTTT. Amino acids: CASSQVAGMRELFF.

Ten or more counts support this clonotype. The chain employs TRBV7-3 and TRBJ2-3; D is ambiguous. The CDR3 sequence is 13 residues long. V lost 3 bases and J 3 bases, leaving 7 bases between the germline ends. Germline V gene data show CDR1 as SGHTA and CDR2 as FQGTGA. CDR3 DNA: TGTGCCAGCAGCTTCGGTGGGACAGATACGCAGTATTTT. This translates into CASSFGGTDTQYF.

This clonotype appeared a few times. The chain is built from TRBV18 and TRBJ2-4, with D possibly matching TRBD1 (5 bases). Trimming removed 5 bases at V and 7 bases at J, with 12 bases between. CDR1 and CDR2 (germline): KGHSH, LQKENI. The CDR3 sequence is 13 residues long. The CDR3 reads CASSFTGPNIQYF. DNA for the CDR3: TGTGCCAGCTCATTTACAGGTCCGAACATTCAGTACTTC.

This clonotype occurred many times. The chain employs TRBV2 and TRBJ2-7; D remains unclear. V shed 6 bases and J shed 0 bases, with 15 bases lying between them. Per the germline V gene, CDR1 is SNHLY and CDR2 is FYNNEI. This CDR3 is 15 amino acids long. The CDR3 DNA follows: TGTGCCAGCAGGACCCCTCGGATTTTCTCCTACGAGCAGTACTTC. This sequence encodes CASRTPRIFSYEQYF.

This clonotype was counted at least ten times. The V gene is TRBV9, the J gene TRBJ2-1, with a possible D match to TRBD1 (6 bases). This CDR3 is 15 amino acids long. The V end lost 3 bases, the J end lost 3 bases, and 13 bases lay between the germline ends. Germline V CDR1 and CDR2: SGDLS, YYNGEE. CDR3 nucleotide sequence: TGTGCCAGCAGCGGGGTTACAGGGAACTACAATGAGCAGTTCTTC. It is translated as CASSGVTGNYNEQFF.

The chain couples TRBV9 to TRBJ2-2; D is uncertain. V lost 1 base and J lost 3, with 1 base in between. Germline CDR1 SGDLS, CDR2 YYNGEE. The CDR3 contains 12 residues. The CDR3 DNA sequence: TGTGCCAGCAGCGTACACACCGGGGAGCTGTTTTTT. Translated, it gives CASSVHTGELFF.

The chain employs TRBV4-1 and TRBJ2-7; TRBD1 matches at 11 bases. The CDR3 is 14 residues long. Germline V gene sequence: CDR1 MGHRA, CDR2 YSYEKL. With 7 bases clipped from V and 3 bases from J, the junction kept 5 bases outside the gene matches. CDR3 sequence reads: CASKRTGGYYEQYF. CDR3 sequence (DNA): TGCGCCAGCAAAAGGACAGGGGGCTACTACGAGCAGTACTTC.

This clonotype was seen only a few times. V and J are TRBV9 and TRBJ2-1; TRBD2 matches 11 bases. The CDR3 runs 15 residues. Germline loops: CDR1 SGDLS, CDR2 YYNGEE. After removal of 0 bases from V and 10 bases from J, the junction contained 6 bases not matched to a gene. The chain's CDR3 is CASSVGSGGAEEQFF. CDR3 DNA sequence: TGTGCCAGCAGCGTAGGTAGCGGGGGGGCCGAAGAGCAGTTCTTC.

The chain links TRBV11-2 to TRBJ2-1; 7 positions agree with TRBD1. Losses at the gene ends were 3 bases for V and 3 bases for J; bases not matched to a gene: 8. CDR3 length: 16 amino acids. Germline loops: CDR1 SGHAT, CDR2 FQNNGV. The CDR3 is CASSLNRGTNYNEQFF. Here the CDR3 DNA reads TGTGCCAGCAGCTTGAACAGGGGAACAAACTACAATGAGCAGTTCTTC.

This clonotype was seen a handful of times. The genes are TRBV28 and TRBJ2-5, with 12 nucleotides matching TRBD2. Germline values: CDR1 MDHEN, CDR2 SYDVKM. V shed 5 bases, J shed 3 bases, and the junction held 7 bases outside the gene matches. The CDR3 runs 16 residues. The CDR3 protein is CASSLLTSGGEETQYF. CDR3 DNA sequence: TGTGCCAGCAGTCTCCTGACTAGCGGGGGCGAAGAGACCCAGTACTTC.

The chain uses TRBV28 and TRBJ2-7; 8 bases are a match to TRBD2. This CDR3 spans 13 amino acids. J gave up 6 bases and V 4 bases, and 5 bases lay outside the gene matches. Germline V lookup: CDR1 MDHEN, CDR2 SYDVKM. CDR3 sequence (DNA): TGTGCCAGCAGTTCCGGGGGGGCAGTCGAGCAGTACTTC. Translating it yields CASSSGGAVEQYF.

This clonotype was recorded at least ten times. V and J are TRBV18 and TRBJ1-6; D ambiguous. V lost 2 bases, J lost 8 bases, and 10 bases lay in between. This CDR3 is 14 amino acids long. CDR1 is KGHSH, CDR2 LQKENI, per germline. The DNA for the CDR3 is TGTGCCAGCTCACCAGAGGGATTGGATTCACCCCTCCACTTT. As protein: CASSPEGLDSPLHF. Full variable domain (remainder filled in from reference TRBV18 and TRBJ1-6): NAGVMQNPRHLVRRRGQEARLRCSPMKGHSHVYWYRQLPEEGLKFMVYLQKENIIDESGMPKERFSAEFPKEGPSILRIQQVVRGDSAAYFCASSPEGLDSPLHFGNGTRLTVT.

This clonotype was seen at least ten times. The genes are TRBV11-3 and TRBJ2-1; possibly TRBD1 or TRBD2 for D (6 bases each). V gave up 5 bases and J gave up 5 bases, with 16 bases separating them. This CDR3 contains 15 residues. Germline loops: CDR1 SGHNT, CDR2 YENEEA. The CDR3 loop reads CASSPRWGAHNEQFF. The DNA of the CDR3 is TGTGCCAGCAGCCCCAGATGGGGGGCTCACAATGAGCAGTTCTTC.

This clonotype was observed at least ten times. The chain links TRBV18 to TRBJ1-3, with D hard to call. CDR3 length: 17 residues. From germline, CDR1 is KGHSH and CDR2 LQKENI. The germline V and J ends were trimmed by 6 bases and 0 bases, with 18 bases remaining between them. The CDR3 bases are TGTGCCAGCTCCCTCTCAGCAAGGCTCGCCTCTGGAAACACCATATATTTT. Translated, it gives CASSLSARLASGNTIYF.

The rearrangement uses TRBV6-2 or TRBV6-3 and TRBJ2-7; D perhaps matches TRBD1 (6 bases). Between the trimmed V and J ends, which lost 6 bases and 2 bases, there was a span of 20 bases. Germline lookup yields CDR1 MNHEY and CDR2 SVGEGT. CDR3 length: 16 amino acids. The CDR3 reads CASRDITGSSTYEQYF. The CDR3, as DNA: TGTGCCAGCAGAGACATCACAGGGAGCAGCACCTACGAGCAGTACTTC.

This clonotype has ten or more counts. The chain combines TRBV28 with TRBJ2-7; 12 positions agree with TRBD2. J was trimmed by 0 bases and V by 3 bases; bases with no gene match: 15. The CDR3 extends over 20 amino acids. Germline V lookup: CDR1 MDHEN, CDR2 SYDVKM. CDR3 bases: TGTGCCAGCAGTTTCCCCCTGACTAGCGGGGGCCCTGGAAGCTCCTACGAGCAGTACTTC. Translating gives CASSFPLTSGGPGSSYEQYF.

The chain is built from TRBV2 and TRBJ2-7; D is possibly TRBD2 (5 bases). The V gene lost 3 bases and the J gene lost 7 bases, with 16 bases spanning the gap. Germline values: CDR1 SNHLY, CDR2 FYNNEI. The CDR3 is made up of 14 amino acids. The CDR3: CASSERVLYEEQYF. Here the CDR3 DNA reads TGTGCCAGCAGTGAGCGGGTGCTCTACGAAGAGCAGTACTTC. Supplemented by reference TRBV2 and TRBJ2-7, the full variable domain reads EPEVTQTPSHQVTQMGQEVILRCVPISNHLYFYWYRQILGQKVEFLVSFYNNEISEKSEIFDDQFSVERPDGSNFTLKIRSTKLEDSAMYFCASSERVLYEEQYFGPGTRLTVT.

This sequence joins TRBV14 and TRBJ2-3, with D tentatively TRBD2 (7 bases). CDR1 and CDR2 from the germline V gene are SGHDN and FVKESK. The CDR3 consists of 17 residues. V shed 0 bases and J shed 3 bases, with 16 bases lying between them. The DNA for the CDR3 is TGTGCCAGCAGCCAAGATTTCGGGGGGCCAAAGACAGATACGCAGTATTTT. Its protein is CASSQDFGGPKTDTQYF.

This clonotype showed up many times. The rearrangement joins TRBV20-1 to TRBJ2-3; D is uncertain. Trimming took 6 bases from V and 3 from J, leaving 16 bases between them. Germline CDR1 DFQATT, CDR2 SNEGSKA (reference sequence). The CDR3 is made up of 14 amino acids. The CDR3 spells CSAQLTGNTDTQYF. The CDR3 DNA follows: TGCAGTGCCCAGTTGACGGGTAATACAGATACGCAGTATTTT.

The J gene is TRBJ2-5, the V gene TRBV10-3; tentative D call: TRBD1 (5 bases). The germline V gene encodes CDR1 ENHRY and CDR2 SYGVKD. Deletions cut 4 bases from V and 6 bases from J, with 15 bases between. The CDR3 has 14 residues. The CDR3, as DNA: TGTGCCATCAGTGGTGGGGCAGAGCTGCAGACCCAGTACTTC. Protein product: CAISGGAELQTQYF.

The sample holds many counts of this clonotype. The CDR3 DNA reads TGTGCCAGCAGCTTGGGAAGGAACACTGAAGCTTTCTTT. Protein sequence: CASSLGRNTEAFF. The chain joins TRBV5-4 to TRBJ1-1; D unclear. Trimming shortened V by 0 bases and J by 1 base, and 4 bases separated the two germline ends. There are 13 residues in the CDR3. Germline CDR1 SGHNT, CDR2 YYREEE (reference sequence).

The V gene is TRBV9, the J gene TRBJ2-7; 7 bases are shared with TRBD1. V trimming: 3 bases; J trimming: 0 bases; junction bases outside the gene matches: 6. CDR1 SGDLS and CDR2 YYNGEE come from the germline V gene. The CDR3 is 15 amino acids. The chain's CDR3 is CASSGGRDSSYEQYF. The CDR3 DNA follows: TGTGCCAGCAGCGGGGGCAGGGACAGCTCCTACGAGCAGTACTTC.

This clonotype was seen ten or more times. The chain employs TRBV6-5 and TRBJ2-7; D possibly uses TRBD1 or TRBD2 (5 bases each). The ends were cut back, 6 bases at V and 3 bases at J, with 18 bases in the middle. This CDR3 is 15 amino acids long. Germline values: CDR1 MNHEY, CDR2 SVGAGI. CDR3 region: CASRSWDGTYYEQYF. DNA for the CDR3: TGTGCCAGCAGGTCGTGGGACGGAACCTACTACGAGCAGTACTTC.

V gene TRBV10-2 combines with J gene TRBJ1-1; D gene unclear. V was shortened by 8 bases and J by 2 bases, with 9 bases between the two germline ends. Germline-derived CDR1 and CDR2 are WSHSY and SAAADI. This CDR3 has 12 residues. CDR3 sequence: CASAGVNTEAFF. The DNA of the CDR3 is TGCGCCAGCGCAGGTGTCAACACTGAAGCTTTCTTT.